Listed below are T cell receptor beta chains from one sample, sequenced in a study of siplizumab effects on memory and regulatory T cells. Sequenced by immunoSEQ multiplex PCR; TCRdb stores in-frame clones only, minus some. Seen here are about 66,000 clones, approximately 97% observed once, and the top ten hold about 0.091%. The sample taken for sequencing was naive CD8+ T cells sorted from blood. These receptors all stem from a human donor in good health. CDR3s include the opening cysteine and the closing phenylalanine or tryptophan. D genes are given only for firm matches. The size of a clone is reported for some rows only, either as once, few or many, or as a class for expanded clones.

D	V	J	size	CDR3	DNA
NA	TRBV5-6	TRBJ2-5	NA	CASSLGGNQETQYF	TGTGCCAGCAGCTTGGGGGGGAACCAAGAGACCCAGTACTTC
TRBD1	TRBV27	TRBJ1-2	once	CASSSPGGARLDGYTF	TGTGCCAGCAGTTCACCAGGGGGCGCCCGATTGGATGGCTACACCTTC
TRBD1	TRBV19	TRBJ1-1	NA	CASSRQGLNTEAFF	TGTGCCAGTAGTCGACAGGGCCTGAACACTGAAGCTTTCTTT
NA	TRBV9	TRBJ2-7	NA	CASSVGNSNYEQYF	TGTGCCAGCAGCGTAGGGAACAGCAACTACGAGCAGTACTTC
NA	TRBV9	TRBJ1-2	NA	CASSVGVNYGYTF	TGTGCCAGCAGCGTAGGGGTAAACTATGGCTACACCTTC
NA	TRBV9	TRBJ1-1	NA	CASTPPGTFEAFF	TGTGCCAGCACCCCGCCAGGGACATTTGAAGCTTTCTTT
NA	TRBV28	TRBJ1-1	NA	CASSLPREITTEAFF	TGTGCCAGCAGTTTGCCGCGGGAAATTACGACTGAAGCTTTCTTT
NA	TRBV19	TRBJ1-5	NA	CASSAGGRSNQPQHF	TGTGCCAGTAGTGCCGGGGGTCGGAGCAATCAGCCCCAGCATTTT
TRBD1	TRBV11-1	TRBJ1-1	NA	CASSLWDRSMNTEAFF	TGTGCCAGCAGCCTGTGGGACAGATCGATGAACACTGAAGCTTTCTTT
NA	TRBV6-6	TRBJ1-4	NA	CASSYSYNEKLFF	TGTGCCAGCAGTTACAGTTACAATGAAAAACTGTTTTTT
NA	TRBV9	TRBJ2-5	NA	CASSDILVDETQYF	TGTGCCAGCAGCGATATACTAGTAGATGAGACCCAGTACTTC
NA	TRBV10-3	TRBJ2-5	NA	CAISEPDGQETQYF	TGTGCCATCAGTGAGCCGGACGGTCAAGAGACCCAGTACTTC
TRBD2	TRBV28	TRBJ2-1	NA	CASSPPGLAVERGLNEQFF	TGTGCCAGCAGTCCTCCGGGACTAGCCGTGGAACGGGGTCTCAATGAGCAGTTCTTC
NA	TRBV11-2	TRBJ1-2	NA	CASSLGSRDQGSGGYTF	TGTGCCAGCAGCTTAGGGAGTAGGGACCAGGGATCGGGTGGCTACACCTTC
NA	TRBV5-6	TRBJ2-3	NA	CASSLLPVGVSTDTQYF	TGTGCCAGCAGCTTGCTCCCGGTGGGGGTTAGCACAGATACGCAGTATTTT
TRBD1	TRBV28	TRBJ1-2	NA	CASGTADIESNSNYGYTF	TGTGCCAGCGGGACAGCGGATATAGAATCGAACTCTAACTATGGCTACACCTTC
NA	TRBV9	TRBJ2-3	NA	CASSVEGGSTDTQYF	TGTGCCAGCAGCGTAGAGGGGGGAAGCACAGATACGCAGTATTTT
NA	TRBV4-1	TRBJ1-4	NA	CASSLGGSATNEKLFF	TGCGCCAGCAGCCTCGGTGGATCCGCAACTAATGAAAAACTGTTTTTT
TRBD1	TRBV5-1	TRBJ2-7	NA	CASRTGESYEQYF	TGCGCCAGCCGGACAGGGGAGTCCTACGAGCAGTACTTC
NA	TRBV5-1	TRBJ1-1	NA	CASSLEGNTEAFF	TGCGCCAGCAGCTTGGAAGGGAACACTGAAGCTTTCTTT
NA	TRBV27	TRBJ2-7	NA	CASSSNSYEQYF	TGTGCCAGCAGTTCAAATTCTTACGAGCAGTACTTC
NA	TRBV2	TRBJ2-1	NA	CASSGTYNEQFF	TGTGCCAGCAGTGGGACATACAATGAGCAGTTCTTC
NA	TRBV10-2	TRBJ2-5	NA	CASRYGGPQETQYF	TGCGCCAGCAGATACGGGGGCCCCCAAGAGACCCAGTACTTC
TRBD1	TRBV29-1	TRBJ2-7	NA	CSVDRGLNEQYF	TGCAGCGTTGACAGGGGGCTAAACGAGCAGTACTTC
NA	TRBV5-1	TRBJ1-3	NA	CASSLANQDRLIGNTIYF	TGCGCCAGCAGCTTGGCCAACCAGGACCGCCTCATTGGAAACACCATATATTTT
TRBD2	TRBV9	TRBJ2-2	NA	CASSVPAGGTGELFF	TGTGCCAGCAGCGTACCAGCGGGGGGGACCGGGGAGCTGTTTTTT
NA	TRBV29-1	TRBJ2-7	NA	CSVEPGIEVVSSYEQYF	TGCAGCGTTGAACCCGGGATTGAGGTGGTTAGCTCCTACGAGCAGTACTTC
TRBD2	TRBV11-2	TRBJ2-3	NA	CASSFLAGGIDTQYF	TGTGCCAGCAGCTTTCTAGCGGGGGGTATAGATACGCAGTATTTT
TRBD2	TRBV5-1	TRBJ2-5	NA	CASSLGTSGETQYF	TGCGCCAGCAGCTTGGGGACTAGCGGAGAGACCCAGTACTTC
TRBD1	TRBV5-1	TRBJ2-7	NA	CASSFPGTGSYEQYF	TGCGCCAGCAGCTTTCCCGGGACAGGATCCTACGAGCAGTACTTC
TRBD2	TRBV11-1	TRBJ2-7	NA	CASSLASGGAMNEQYF	TGTGCCAGCAGCTTAGCCAGCGGGGGGGCCATGAACGAGCAGTACTTC
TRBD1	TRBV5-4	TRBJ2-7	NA	CASSFGTGDYEQYF	TGTGCCAGCAGCTTTGGGACAGGGGACTACGAGCAGTACTTC
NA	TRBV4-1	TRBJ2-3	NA	CASSHREGGTDTQYF	TGCGCCAGCAGCCACCGAGAGGGGGGCACAGATACGCAGTATTTT
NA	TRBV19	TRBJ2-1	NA	CASSIGGAPYNEQFF	TGTGCCAGTAGTATTGGCGGGGCCCCCTACAATGAGCAGTTCTTC
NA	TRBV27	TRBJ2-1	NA	CASSLRREQFF	TGTGCCAGCAGTTTACGACGGGAGCAGTTCTTC
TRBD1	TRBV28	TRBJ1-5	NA	CASSPAGQGLWPQHF	TGTGCCAGCAGTCCGGCCGGACAGGGCTTATGGCCCCAGCATTTT
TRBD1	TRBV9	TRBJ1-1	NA	CASSPQGDTEAFF	TGTGCCAGCAGCCCACAGGGGGACACTGAAGCTTTCTTT
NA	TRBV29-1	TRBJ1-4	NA	CSVEDGVGEKLFF	TGCAGCGTTGAAGATGGCGTGGGTGAAAAACTGTTTTTT
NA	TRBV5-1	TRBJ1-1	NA	CASSPSGLNTEAFF	TGCGCCAGCAGCCCCTCGGGGCTGAACACTGAAGCTTTCTTT
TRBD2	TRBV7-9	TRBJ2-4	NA	CASSGVGVGLAVDIQYF	TGTGCCAGCAGCGGAGTGGGAGTTGGACTAGCGGTAGACATTCAGTACTTC
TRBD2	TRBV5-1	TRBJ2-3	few	CASSGGLAGEDTQYF	TGCGCCAGCAGCGGGGGACTAGCGGGGGAAGATACGCAGTATTTT
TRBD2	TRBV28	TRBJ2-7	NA	CASKIERGGFYEQYF	TGTGCCAGCAAGATCGAGCGGGGGGGCTTTTACGAGCAGTACTTC
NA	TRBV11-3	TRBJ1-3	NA	CASSLGSGNTIYF	TGTGCCAGCAGCTTAGGCTCTGGAAACACCATATATTTT
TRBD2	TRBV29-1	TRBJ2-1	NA	CSLHGTNNEQFF	TGCAGCCTCCACGGGACTAACAATGAGCAGTTCTTC
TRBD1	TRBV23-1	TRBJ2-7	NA	CASSQSGPRTGTGNEQYF	TGCGCCAGCAGTCAATCGGGACCACGGACAGGTACTGGGAACGAGCAGTACTTC